This T cell receptor (beta chain) is from a study of blood T cells in healthy people across ages. The CDR3 extends over 14 amino acids. A sample-barcoded 5' primer and a J-beta primer mix were used in a second PCR of roughly 6 to 11 cycles. TCRdb reprocessed the 5' RACE reads via MiXCR and lists one record per CDR3 protein. In the table there are fewer than 950,000 distinct CDR3 sequences, around 36% of which are singletons. Caucasian, healthy and from Russia, the donors were aged between about 6 and 100. This clonotype was recorded many times. This sequence joins TRBV21-1 and TRBJ2-7; TRBD1 is taken as the D call from the table, unchecked against the DNA. TRBV21-1 is annotated as a pseudogene. The origin of this receptor is a man younger than 35 in good health. Sequenced input: blood. The DNA of the CDR3 is TGTGCCAGCAGCAGATTGGGACAGTCCTACGAGCAGTACTTC. Residues: CASSRLGQSYEQYF.